These 28 T cell receptor beta chains came from one sample sequenced in a study of blood T cell repertoires in COVID-19. Method: immunoSEQ multiplex PCR; TCRdb's copy keeps in-frame clones and lacks some. The table lists about 240,000 clones, 86% of them singletons. Sequenced input: peripheral blood. Receptor source: an elderly man with acute or convalescent COVID-19.

The rearrangement uses TRBV9 and TRBJ2-3; D unclear. The CDR3 has 17 amino acids. The V gene lost 2 bases and the J gene lost 2 bases, with 18 bases spanning the gap. Germline CDR1 SGDLS, CDR2 YYNGEE. CDR3 nucleotide sequence: TGTGCCAGCAGCGTGGCCCGGAGATCGGGTGACACAGATACGCAGTATTTT. It encodes CASSVARRSGDTDTQYF.

Details on this clone: Within the sample, other DNA sequences also encode this same CDR3. J is TRBJ1-5 and V is TRBV7-2; D ambiguous. This CDR3 region has 15 residues. V was shortened by 0 bases and J by 0 bases, with 6 bases between the two germline ends. Germline V gene data show CDR1 as SGHTA and CDR2 as FQGNSA. CDR3 in amino acids: CASSLAGSSNQPQHF. CDR3 nucleotides: TGTGCCAGCAGCTTAGCCGGGAGTAGCAATCAGCCCCAGCATTTT. The full variable domain, with the rest looked up from reference TRBV7-2 and TRBJ1-5, is GAGVSQSPSNKVTEKGKDVELRCDPISGHTALYWYRQSLGQGLEFLIYFQGNSAPDKSGLPSDRFSAERTGGSVSTLTIQRTQQEDSAVYLCASSLAGSSNQPQHFGDGTRLSIL.

This clone was seen once. The V call is TRBV7-9, the J call TRBJ2-2; D remains unclear. Germline V lookup: CDR1 SEHNR, CDR2 FQNEAQ (reference sequence). V was cut by 1 base and J by 0 bases, with 3 bases left in between. This CDR3 region has 14 residues. CDR3 sequence: CASSLGANTGELFF. For the CDR3, the DNA is TGTGCCAGCAGCTTAGGCGCGAACACCGGGGAGCTGTTTTTT.

The rearrangement joins TRBV19 to TRBJ1-5; 12 bases fit TRBD1. The V gene's germline CDR1 is LNHDA and CDR2 SQIVND (reference sequence). This CDR3 contains 18 residues. V lost 0 bases, J lost 7 bases, and 10 bases stayed unmatched. The CDR3 DNA sequence: TGTGCCAGTAGTATAGATCGAACTGGGACAGGGGGCATCCAGCCCCAGCATTTT. Translating gives CASSIDRTGTGGIQPQHF.

The CDR3 coding sequence is TGTGCCAGCACCTCTAGGGGGGGAGAAACCGGGGAGCTGTTTTTT. Translating it yields CASTSRGGETGELFF. This sequence joins TRBV3-1 (or the pseudogene TRBV3-2) and TRBJ2-2; a weak D match, TRBD2 (7 bases). Germline CDR1 LGHDT, CDR2 YNNKEL (reference sequence). The V end was cut by 7 bases, the J end by 5 bases, with 17 bases between. This CDR3 is 15 amino acids long.

This rearrangement joins TRBV6-4 to TRBJ1-4; D gene uncertain. The germline V gene has CDR1 MRHNA and CDR2 SNTAGT. The CDR3 contains 13 residues. Trimming shortened V by 6 bases and J by 7 bases, and 12 bases separated the two germline ends. The CDR3 nucleotides are TGTGCCAGCAGCCAAACCGGGAGTGAAAAACTGTTTTTT. It specifies CASSQTGSEKLFF.

The chain's CDR3 is CASSSGSGGYTF. The CDR3, as DNA: TGTGCCAGCAGTTCAGGGTCCGGCGGCTACACCTTC. V and J are TRBV28 and TRBJ1-2; tentative D call: TRBD1 (5 bases). The CDR3 covers 12 residues. Deletions cut 4 bases from V and 8 bases from J, with 11 bases between. CDR1 and CDR2 (germline): MDHEN, SYDVKM.

The chain has TRBV7-2 and TRBJ2-7, with D possibly being TRBD2 (6 bases). The CDR3 is made up of 14 amino acids. In germline, CDR1 is SGHTA, CDR2 FQGNSA. The germline V and J ends were trimmed by 3 bases and 2 bases, with 11 bases remaining between them. In DNA form, the CDR3 reads TGTGCCAGCAGCTTGAGCGGGTTCACCTACGAGCAGTACTTC. Translation gives CASSLSGFTYEQYF.

The chain has TRBV7-9 and TRBJ1-5; 7 nucleotides match TRBD1. Germline CDR1 SEHNR, CDR2 FQNEAQ (reference sequence). The trim removed 2 bases at V and 4 bases at J, leaving 5 bases unmatched. This CDR3 has 15 residues. Written as DNA, the CDR3 is TGTGCCAGCAGCTTACAGGGGGATTGGAATCAGCCCCAGCATTTT. It translates to CASSLQGDWNQPQHF.

The chain joins TRBV12-3 or TRBV12-4 to TRBJ2-3; D uncertain. This CDR3 contains 13 residues. Trimming took off 3 bases at V and 4 bases at J, with 8 bases between the two ends. CDR3 sequence reads: CASSFTEADTQYF. The CDR3 DNA follows: TGTGCCAGCAGTTTTACTGAAGCAGATACGCAGTATTTT.

J is TRBJ1-5 and V is TRBV28, with D maybe TRBD1 (5 bases). CDR1 and CDR2 (germline): MDHEN, SYDVKM. The CDR3 contains 13 residues. The ends were cut back, 8 bases at V and 3 bases at J, with 11 bases in the middle. The CDR3 DNA follows: TGTGCCAGCCAGGACACAGACAATCAGCCCCAGCATTTT. It is translated as CASQDTDNQPQHF.

Only one count was recorded for this clone. CDR3 nucleotide sequence: TGTGCCAGCAGCGTAAGGTGGGAGCTGGTCGGGGAGCTGTTTTTT. Protein: CASSVRWELVGELFF. The V call is TRBV9, the J call TRBJ2-2, with D perhaps TRBD2 (5 bases). The germline V gene encodes CDR1 SGDLS and CDR2 YYNGEE. V was shortened by 1 base and J by 7 bases, with 14 bases between the two germline ends. CDR3 length: 15 amino acids.

CDR3 residues: CASSLSGGSTDTQYF. The CDR3 DNA reads TGTGCCAGCAGCTTAAGCGGGGGGAGCACAGATACGCAGTATTTT. The gene calls are TRBV11-3 and TRBJ2-3; 9 bases line up with TRBD2. V shed 2 bases and J 0 bases; nucleotides not matched to a gene: 0. The CDR3 is 15 residues long. Per the germline V gene, CDR1 is SGHNT and CDR2 is YENEEA.

The chain couples TRBV19 to TRBJ1-2, with 7 bases matching TRBD1. With V trimmed by 5 bases and J by 2 bases, 11 bases remained unmatched. Germline V gene sequence: CDR1 LNHDA, CDR2 SQIVND (reference sequence). The CDR3 contains 16 residues. The CDR3 bases are TGTGCCAGTAGTCCCCGGAGGGGACAGTCAAACTATGGCTACACCTTC. This sequence encodes CASSPRRGQSNYGYTF.

The rearrangement links TRBV9 to TRBJ1-5, with a tentative D call TRBD1 (6 bases). Germline V gives CDR1 SGDLS, CDR2 YYNGEE. The CDR3 has 16 amino acids. Trimming left V 3 bases short and J 1 base short, with 14 bases between. The CDR3 is CASSAGGARSNQPQHF. The DNA for the CDR3 is TGTGCCAGCAGCGCCGGGGGGGCACGGAGCAATCAGCCCCAGCATTTT.

The chain is built from TRBV24-1 and TRBJ2-2; 8 bases are shared with TRBD1. The ends lost 1 base at V and 6 bases at J; junction bases unmatched: 6. The CDR3 runs to 16 residues. Germline loops: CDR1 KGHDR, CDR2 SFDVKD. CDR3 amino acids: CATSDFRDRGAGELFF. CDR3 coding DNA: TGTGCCACCAGTGATTTCCGCGACAGGGGCGCCGGGGAGCTGTTTTTT.

Written as DNA, the CDR3 is TGCGCCAGCAGCCAAGATCCGGGGATCGGGTATGGCTACACCTTC. Translation gives CASSQDPGIGYGYTF. This chain uses TRBV4-3 with TRBJ1-2; D remains ambiguous. Germline loops: CDR1 LGHNA, CDR2 YSLEER. This CDR3 has 15 residues. V was cut by 0 bases and J by 5 bases, with 13 bases left in between.

This chain joins TRBV7-2 and TRBJ2-3; D perhaps matches TRBD1 (6 bases). CDR1 is SGHTA, CDR2 FQGNSA, per germline. There are 15 residues in the CDR3. V was shortened by 6 bases and J by 6 bases, with 19 bases between the two germline ends. CDR3 sequence (DNA): TGTGCCAGCAGGCTTCCCCGGGACCAGGGGGATACGCAGTATTTT. Protein product: CASRLPRDQGDTQYF.

V and J are TRBV11-2 and TRBJ2-3; 7 bases are a match to TRBD2. Looked up from germline, CDR1 is SGHAT and CDR2 is FQNNGV. The CDR3 runs to 16 residues. V lost 5 bases, J lost 6 bases, and 14 bases stayed unmatched. The CDR3 coding sequence is TGTGCCAGCAGCGAACCCGAACGGGACTACTTGGATACGCAGTATTTT. Its translation is CASSEPERDYLDTQYF.

The V call is TRBV5-4, the J call TRBJ1-2; 9 bases are shared with TRBD1. The CDR3 loop spans 15 amino acids. Germline trimming cut 4 bases from V and 1 base from J; bases unmatched to any gene: 5. Germline CDR1 and CDR2: SGHNT and YYREEE (reference sequence). The CDR3 loop is CASSQGQGINYGYTF. The CDR3 coding sequence is TGTGCCAGCAGCCAGGGACAGGGAATTAACTATGGCTACACCTTC.

This clone is a singleton in its sample. J is TRBJ2-7 and V is TRBV2, with TRBD2 matching over 12 bases. J gave up 7 bases and V 6 bases, and 13 bases lay outside the gene matches. Per the germline V gene, CDR1 is SNHLY and CDR2 is FYNNEI. CDR3 length equals 16 residues. CDR3 sequence reads: CASRRPTSGGLGEQYF. CDR3 DNA sequence: TGTGCCAGCAGGCGGCCGACTAGCGGGGGATTAGGTGAGCAGTACTTC.

The CDR3 loop is CASSPGPRNEQYF. In DNA, the CDR3 is TGTGCCAGCAGCCCGGGTCCAAGGAACGAGCAGTACTTC. The chain carries TRBV3-1 (or the pseudogene TRBV3-2) and TRBJ2-7; D is uncertain. This CDR3 is built from 13 residues. V gave up 4 bases and J gave up 5 bases, with 12 bases separating them. Germline CDR1 LGHDT, CDR2 YNNKEL (reference sequence).

The rearrangement joins TRBV7-8 to TRBJ1-2; tentatively, D is TRBD1 (6 bases). The V end was cut by 5 bases, the J end by 9 bases, with 19 bases between. The CDR3 sequence is 14 residues long. In germline, CDR1 is SGHVS, CDR2 FQNEAQ. Here the CDR3 DNA reads TGTGCCAGCAGCCGAGAACAGGGTGGGAAAAGCTACACCTTC. The encoded protein is CASSREQGGKSYTF.

In DNA, the CDR3 is TGTGCCAGCAGTTGGACAGGGAGTATCTTCTTT. As protein: CASSWTGSIFF. The chain recombines TRBV6-5 with TRBJ1-1; 8 bases map to TRBD1. CDR3 length: 11 amino acids. V lost 4 bases and J lost 14; bases outside the gene matches: 6. CDR1 MNHEY and CDR2 SVGAGI come from the germline V gene.

The rearrangement joins TRBV7-2 to TRBJ2-5; 9 bases fit TRBD1. The CDR3 has 16 residues. Germline lookup yields CDR1 SGHTA and CDR2 FQGNSA. After removal of 3 bases from V and 4 bases from J, the junction contained 9 bases not matched to a gene. The CDR3 protein is CASSFPRTGVPETQYF. DNA of the CDR3: TGTGCCAGCAGCTTTCCTAGGACAGGGGTTCCAGAGACCCAGTACTTC.

The V gene is TRBV7-9, the J gene TRBJ1-1; the D is unclear. The V end lost 3 bases, the J end lost 5 bases, and 7 bases lay between the germline ends. The CDR3 length is 12 residues. Germline loops: CDR1 SEHNR, CDR2 FQNEAQ (reference sequence). DNA of the CDR3: TGTGCCAGCAGCTTCATAGAGACTGAAGCTTTCTTT. This codes for CASSFIETEAFF.

The chain has TRBV29-1 and TRBJ2-5; TRBD2 might be the D (5 bases). Looked up from germline, CDR1 is SQVTM and CDR2 is ANQGSEA. Trimming removed 7 bases from V and 2 bases from J, with 17 bases in between. This CDR3 is built from 14 residues. The CDR3 is CSAFGRTLQETQYF. The CDR3 nucleotides read TGCAGCGCCTTTGGACGGACTCTTCAAGAGACCCAGTACTTC.

This rearrangement joins TRBV4-3 to TRBJ1-1; no firm D call. The V end lost 1 base, the J end lost 4 bases, and 13 bases lay between the germline ends. The CDR3 sequence is 15 residues long. The germline gives CDR1 LGHNA, CDR2 YSLEER. Written as DNA, the CDR3 is TGCGCCAGCAGCCAAGCCCCTGGCTCTCGCACTGAAGCTTTCTTT. The encoded protein is CASSQAPGSRTEAFF.